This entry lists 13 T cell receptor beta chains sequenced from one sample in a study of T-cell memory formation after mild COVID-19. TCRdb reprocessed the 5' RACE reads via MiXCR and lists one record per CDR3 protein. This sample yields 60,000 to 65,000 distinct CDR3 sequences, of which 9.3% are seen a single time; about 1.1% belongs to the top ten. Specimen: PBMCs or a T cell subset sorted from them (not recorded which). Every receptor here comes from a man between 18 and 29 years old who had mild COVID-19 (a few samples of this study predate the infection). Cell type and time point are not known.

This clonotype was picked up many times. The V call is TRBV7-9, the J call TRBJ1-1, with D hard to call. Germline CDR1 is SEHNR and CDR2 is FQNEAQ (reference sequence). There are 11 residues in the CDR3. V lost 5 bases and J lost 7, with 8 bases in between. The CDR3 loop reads CASSQESEAFF. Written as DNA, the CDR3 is TGTGCCAGCAGCCAAGAGAGTGAAGCTTTCTTT.

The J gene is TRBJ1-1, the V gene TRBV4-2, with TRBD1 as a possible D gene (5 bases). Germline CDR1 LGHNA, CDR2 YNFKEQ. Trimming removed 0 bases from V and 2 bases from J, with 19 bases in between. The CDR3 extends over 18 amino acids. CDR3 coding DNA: TGTGCCAGCAGCCAAGATGAGCGGGCTACAGGTCTTAACACTGAAGCTTTCTTT. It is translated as CASSQDERATGLNTEAFF.

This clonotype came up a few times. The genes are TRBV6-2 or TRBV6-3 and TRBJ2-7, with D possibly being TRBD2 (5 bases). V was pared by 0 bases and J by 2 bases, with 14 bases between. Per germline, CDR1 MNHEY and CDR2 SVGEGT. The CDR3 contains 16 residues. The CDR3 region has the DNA TGTGCCAGCAGTTACTCGAGGCAGCGACTACCCTACGAGCAGTACTTC. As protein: CASSYSRQRLPYEQYF.

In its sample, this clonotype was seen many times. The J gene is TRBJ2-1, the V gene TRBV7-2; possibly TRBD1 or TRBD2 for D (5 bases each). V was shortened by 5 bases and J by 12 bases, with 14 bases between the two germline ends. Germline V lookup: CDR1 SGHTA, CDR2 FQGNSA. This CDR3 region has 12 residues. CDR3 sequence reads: CASSLPRDVQFF. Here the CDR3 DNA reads TGTGCCAGCAGCCTCCCCAGGGACGTGCAGTTCTTC. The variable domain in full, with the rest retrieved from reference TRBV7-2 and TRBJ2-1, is GAGVSQSPSNKVTEKGKDVELRCDPISGHTALYWYRQSLGQGLEFLIYFQGNSAPDKSGLPSDRFSAERTGGSVSTLTIQRTQQEDSAVYLCASSLPRDVQFFGPGTRLTVL.

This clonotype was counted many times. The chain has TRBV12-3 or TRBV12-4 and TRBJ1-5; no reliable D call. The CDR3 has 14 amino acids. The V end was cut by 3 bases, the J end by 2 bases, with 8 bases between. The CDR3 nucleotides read TGTGCCAGCAGTTTGCCAGGTGGCAATCAGCCCCAGCATTTT. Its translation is CASSLPGGNQPQHF.

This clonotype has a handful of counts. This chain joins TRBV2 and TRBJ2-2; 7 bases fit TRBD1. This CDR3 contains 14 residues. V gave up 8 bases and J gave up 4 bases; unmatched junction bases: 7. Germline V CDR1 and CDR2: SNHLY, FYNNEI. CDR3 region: CASEETGATGELFF. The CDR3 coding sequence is TGTGCCAGCGAGGAAACAGGGGCCACCGGGGAGCTGTTTTTT.

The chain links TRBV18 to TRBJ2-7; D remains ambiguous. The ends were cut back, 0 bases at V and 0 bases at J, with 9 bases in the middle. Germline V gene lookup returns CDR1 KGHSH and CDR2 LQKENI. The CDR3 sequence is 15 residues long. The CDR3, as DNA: TGTGCCAGCTCACCACCAGCTGCCTTCTCCTACGAGCAGTACTTC. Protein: CASSPPAAFSYEQYF.

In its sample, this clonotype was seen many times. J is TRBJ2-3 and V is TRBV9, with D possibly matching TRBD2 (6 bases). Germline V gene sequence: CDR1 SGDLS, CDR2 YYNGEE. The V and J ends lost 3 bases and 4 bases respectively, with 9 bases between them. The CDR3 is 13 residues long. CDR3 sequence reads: CASSETGADTQYF. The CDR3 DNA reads TGTGCCAGCAGCGAAACGGGGGCAGATACGCAGTATTTT.

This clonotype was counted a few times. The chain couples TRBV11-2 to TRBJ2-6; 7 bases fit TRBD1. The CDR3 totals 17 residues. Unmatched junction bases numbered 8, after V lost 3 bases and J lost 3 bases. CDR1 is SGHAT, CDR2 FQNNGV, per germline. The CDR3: CASSLLQGRRGANVLTF. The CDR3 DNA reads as TGTGCCAGCAGCTTGCTACAGGGGCGACGTGGGGCCAACGTCCTGACTTTC. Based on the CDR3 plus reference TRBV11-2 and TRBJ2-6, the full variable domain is EAGVAQSPRYKIIEKRQSVAFWCNPISGHATLYWYQQILGQGPKLLIQFQNNGVVDDSQLPKDRFSAERLKGVDSTLKIQPAKLEDSAVYLCASSLLQGRRGANVLTFGAGSRLTVL.

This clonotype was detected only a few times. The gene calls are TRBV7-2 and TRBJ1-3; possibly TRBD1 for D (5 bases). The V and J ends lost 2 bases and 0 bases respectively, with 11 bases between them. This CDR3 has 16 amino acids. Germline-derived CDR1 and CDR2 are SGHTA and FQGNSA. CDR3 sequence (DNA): TGTGCCAGCAGCTTAAACCCCAGGGCCTCTGGAAACACCATATATTTT. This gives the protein CASSLNPRASGNTIYF.

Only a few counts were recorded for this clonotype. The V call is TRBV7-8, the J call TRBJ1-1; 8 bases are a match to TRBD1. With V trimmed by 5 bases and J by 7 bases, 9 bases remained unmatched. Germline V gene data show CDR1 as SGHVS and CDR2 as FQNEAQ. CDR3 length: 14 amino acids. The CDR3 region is CASSRGTGQDEAFF. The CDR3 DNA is TGTGCCAGCAGCAGGGGGACAGGCCAGGATGAAGCTTTCTTT.

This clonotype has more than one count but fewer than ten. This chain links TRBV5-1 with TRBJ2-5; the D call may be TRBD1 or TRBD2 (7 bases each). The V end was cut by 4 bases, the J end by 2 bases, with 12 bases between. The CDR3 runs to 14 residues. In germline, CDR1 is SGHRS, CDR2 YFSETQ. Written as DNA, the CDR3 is TGCGCCAGCAGCGCAGGGGGGGGACAAGAGACCCAGTACTTC. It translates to CASSAGGGQETQYF. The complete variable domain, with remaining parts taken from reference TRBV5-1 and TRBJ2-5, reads KAGVTQTPRYLIKTRGQQVTLSCSPISGHRSVSWYQQTPGQGLQFLFEYFSETQRNKGNFPGRFSGRQFSNSRSEMNVSTLELGDSALYLCASSAGGGQETQYFGPGTRLLVL.

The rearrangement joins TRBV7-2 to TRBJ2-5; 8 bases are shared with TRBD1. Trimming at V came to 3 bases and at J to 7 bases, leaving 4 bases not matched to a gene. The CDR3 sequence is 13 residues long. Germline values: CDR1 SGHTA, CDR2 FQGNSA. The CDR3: CASSFRQGRTQYF. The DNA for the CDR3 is TGTGCCAGCAGCTTTAGACAGGGGAGGACCCAGTACTTC.